The 9 T cell receptor beta chains below come from one sample, sequenced in a study of cytomegalovirus exposure and HLA in healthy donors. PCR employed 60 Vbeta and 13 Jbeta primers. The table came from immunoSEQ multiplex PCR; TCRdb's copy has only in-frame clones and leaves some out. The sample has roughly 63,000 clones; approximately 71% are singletons. Specimen: PBMCs. Source of these receptors: a man aged 50 or older in good health and CMV-seropositive.

This rearrangement joins TRBV27 to TRBJ1-5; D gene uncertain. Trimming took off 2 bases at V and 7 bases at J, with 9 bases between the two ends. The CDR3 contains 13 residues. Germline V gene lookup returns CDR1 MNHEY and CDR2 SMNVEV (reference sequence). In DNA, the CDR3 is TGTGCCAGCAGTTTAGAATCGGGACAGCCCCAGCATTTT. Translation: CASSLESGQPQHF.

This chain uses TRBV10-2 with TRBJ2-1, with TRBD1 identical over 9 bases. This CDR3 has 13 residues. V was clipped by 10 bases and J by 7 bases; unmatched bases: 8. From germline, CDR1 is WSHSY and CDR2 SAAADI. Here the CDR3 reads CAITGGALNEQFF. For the CDR3, the DNA is TGCGCCATCACAGGGGGCGCTTTGAATGAGCAGTTCTTC.

J is TRBJ2-1 and V is TRBV27; 9 nucleotides line up with TRBD2. This CDR3 is built from 13 residues. Germline CDR1 reads MNHEY; CDR2 reads SMNVEV (reference sequence). V shed 7 bases and J 10 bases; nucleotides not matched to a gene: 8. CDR3 residues: CASKVAGVYEQFF. CDR3 sequence (DNA): TGTGCCAGCAAGGTAGCGGGAGTTTACGAGCAGTTCTTC.

The chain combines TRBV11-2 with TRBJ1-4, with 7 bases aligning to TRBD1. The CDR3 loop spans 16 amino acids. Germline CDR1 and CDR2: SGHAT and FQNNGV. J lost 1 base, V lost 3 bases, and 5 bases had no gene match. CDR3 loop: CASSFGTAGTNEKLFF. The DNA for the CDR3 is TGTGCCAGCAGCTTCGGGACAGCCGGAACTAATGAAAAACTGTTTTTT. The full variable domain, its missing parts supplied by reference TRBV11-2 and TRBJ1-4, is EAGVAQSPRYKIIEKRQSVAFWCNPISGHATLYWYQQILGQGPKLLIQFQNNGVVDDSQLPKDRFSAERLKGVDSTLKIQPAKLEDSAVYLCASSFGTAGTNEKLFFGSGTQLSVL.

The chain recombines TRBV10-2 with TRBJ2-1; 8 positions agree with TRBD2. Germline CDR1 WSHSY, CDR2 SAAADI. Trimming cost V 7 bases and J 3 bases; bases outside gene matches: 8. This CDR3 spans 15 amino acids. The CDR3 nucleotides are TGCGCCAGCACCCCGGGACTAGGTATCTACAATGAGCAGTTCTTC. Translated, it gives CASTPGLGIYNEQFF.

The chain combines TRBV19 with TRBJ2-7; a weak D match, TRBD2 (5 bases). V lost 3 bases, J lost 7 bases, and 16 bases lay in between. Germline assignment: CDR1 LNHDA and CDR2 SQIVND (reference sequence). The CDR3 length is 14 residues. This chain's CDR3 is CASSIFAGSGEQYF. The CDR3 DNA sequence: TGTGCCAGTAGTATTTTTGCTGGGTCGGGAGAGCAGTACTTC.

The rearrangement links TRBV6-5 to TRBJ2-7; unclear D gene. The V gene lost 0 bases and the J gene lost 5 bases, with 11 bases spanning the gap. The germline CDR1 and CDR2 sequences are MNHEY and SVGAGI. The CDR3 is 14 residues long. The CDR3 protein is CASSYSKRSNEQYF. In DNA, the CDR3 is TGTGCCAGCAGTTACTCGAAGCGAAGCAACGAGCAGTACTTC.

The chain has TRBV30 and TRBJ1-2; D is ambiguous. V lost 3 bases to trimming and J lost 2 bases, with 19 bases between them. CDR3 length: 16 residues. Germline CDR1 reads GTSNPN; CDR2 reads SVGIG (reference sequence). The CDR3 coding sequence is TGTGCCTGGAGCCGACGGCTGACGAGGCTGAACTATGGCTACACCTTC. This gives the protein CAWSRRLTRLNYGYTF. The complete variable domain, with remaining parts taken from reference TRBV30 and TRBJ1-2, reads SQTIHQWPATLVQPVGSPLSLECTVEGTSNPNLYWYRQAAGRGLQLLFYSVGIGQISSEVPQNLSASRPQDRQFILSSKKLLLSDSGFYLCAWSRRLTRLNYGYTFGSGTRLTVV.

A few counts support this clone. The CDR3, as DNA: TGCGCCAGCAGCCAAGGGGGGGACAGGGTCCACGAGCAGTACTTC. Encoded protein: CASSQGGDRVHEQYF. The chain uses TRBV4-3 and TRBJ2-7, with 9 bases aligning to TRBD1. Trimming at V came to 1 base and at J to 5 bases, leaving 6 bases not matched to a gene. The CDR3 is 15 amino acids. The germline V gene has CDR1 LGHNA and CDR2 YSLEER.